The 4 T cell receptor beta chains below were found in one sample sequenced in a study of T cell responses to AZD1222 COVID-19 vaccine. Sequencing was performed with immunoSEQ multiplex PCR; in TCRdb, only in-frame clones are kept and a portion is missing. The data hold about 140,000 clones, with 80% to 95% observed a single time. Sequencing was performed on peripheral blood, taken 28 days after the second AZD1222 dose. These receptor sequences come from an adult who received the AZD1222 COVID-19 vaccine.

This chain links TRBV27 with TRBJ2-1; TRBD1 aligns across 10 bases. Germline loops: CDR1 MNHEY, CDR2 SMNVEV (reference sequence). This CDR3 has 15 amino acids. With 6 bases clipped from V and 2 bases from J, the junction kept 4 bases outside the gene matches. In DNA, the CDR3 is TGTGCCAGCAGCCAGGGGACAGGGGCCTACAATGAGCAGTTCTTC. The encoded protein is CASSQGTGAYNEQFF.

V usage is TRBV7-9 and J usage is TRBJ2-5; 9 bases line up with TRBD1. The CDR3 runs to 14 residues. Trimming cost V 4 bases and J 4 bases; bases outside gene matches: 4. Per the germline V gene, CDR1 is SEHNR and CDR2 is FQNEAQ (reference sequence). Here the CDR3 reads CASSYGTGRETQYF. The CDR3 DNA follows: TGTGCCAGCAGCTACGGGACAGGGCGAGAGACCCAGTACTTC.

The genes are TRBV10-3 and TRBJ1-5; D might be TRBD1 (5 bases). Trimming pared 10 bases from V and 4 bases from J, leaving 11 bases between. Looked up from germline, CDR1 is ENHRY and CDR2 is SYGVKD. The CDR3 length is 12 residues. The DNA for the CDR3 is TGTGCCACCGCGACAGAAAATCAGCCCCAGCATTTT. Its translation: CATATENQPQHF.

V usage is TRBV5-1 and J usage is TRBJ2-7, with 11 bases lining up with TRBD2. Trimming removed 4 bases from V and 2 bases from J; junction bases left unmatched: 2. The CDR3 contains 14 residues. The germline V gene encodes CDR1 SGHRS and CDR2 YFSETQ. The CDR3 region has the DNA TGCGCCAGCAGCGCGACTAGCGGGGCCTACGAGCAGTACTTC. This codes for CASSATSGAYEQYF.